This T cell receptor beta chain was obtained from a study of metastatic and nonmetastatic thyroid tumors. The wider study: Samples came from malignant and benign thyroid patients, and repertoires were compared across blood and tumor or nodule tissue.

Thyroid surgery had not been preceded by any treatment in any patient. V was shortened by 2 bases and J by 4 bases, with 7 bases between the two germline ends. This CDR3 has 13 residues. The germline gives CDR1 PRHDT, CDR2 FYEKMQ (reference sequence). TCRdb re-called clones from the PCR reads using MiXCR. The table records approximately 17,000 clones, roughly 25% of them present only once. V gene TRBV13 combines with J gene TRBJ2-3; D gene unclear. The clonotype comes from a female donor with papillary thyroid cancer or a benign thyroid nodule (not recorded which). Some clones in this sample may be carry-over from other donors' samples. Sequenced sample: tumor tissue. In DNA form, the CDR3 reads TGTGCCAGCAGCTTACGGTTCGCAGATACGCAGTATTTT. Amino acids: CASSLRFADTQYF.